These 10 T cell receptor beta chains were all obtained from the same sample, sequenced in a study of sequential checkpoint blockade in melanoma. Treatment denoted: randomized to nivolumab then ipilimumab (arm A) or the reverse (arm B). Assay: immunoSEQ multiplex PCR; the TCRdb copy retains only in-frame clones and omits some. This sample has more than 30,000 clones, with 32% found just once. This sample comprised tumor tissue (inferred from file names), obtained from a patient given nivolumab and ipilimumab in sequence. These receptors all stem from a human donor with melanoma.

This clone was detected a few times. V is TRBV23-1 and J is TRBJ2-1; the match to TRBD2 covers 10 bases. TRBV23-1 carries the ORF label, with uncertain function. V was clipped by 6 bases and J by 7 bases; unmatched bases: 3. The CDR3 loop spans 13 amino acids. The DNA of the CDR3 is TGCGCCAGCAGCCAGGGACTAGCGAATGAGCAGTTCTTC. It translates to CASSQGLANEQFF.

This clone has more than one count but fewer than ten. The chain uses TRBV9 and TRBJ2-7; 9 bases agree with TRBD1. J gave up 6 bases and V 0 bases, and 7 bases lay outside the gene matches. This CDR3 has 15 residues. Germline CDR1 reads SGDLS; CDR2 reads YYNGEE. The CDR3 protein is CASSVAVTGGSEQYF. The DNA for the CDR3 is TGTGCCAGCAGCGTAGCGGTGACAGGGGGAAGCGAGCAGTACTTC. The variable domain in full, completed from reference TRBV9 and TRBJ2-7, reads DSGVTQTPKHLITATGQRVTLRCSPRSGDLSVYWYQQSLDQGLQFLIQYYNGEERAKGNILERFSAQQFPDLHSELNLSSLELGDSALYFCASSVAVTGGSEQYFGPGTRLTVT.

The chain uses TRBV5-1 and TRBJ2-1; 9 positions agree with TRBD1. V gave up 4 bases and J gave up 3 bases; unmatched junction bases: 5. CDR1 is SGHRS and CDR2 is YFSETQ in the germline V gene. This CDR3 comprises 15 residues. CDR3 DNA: TGCGCCAGCAGCGTGGGACAGGGCAGCTACAATGAGCAGTTCTTC. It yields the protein CASSVGQGSYNEQFF.

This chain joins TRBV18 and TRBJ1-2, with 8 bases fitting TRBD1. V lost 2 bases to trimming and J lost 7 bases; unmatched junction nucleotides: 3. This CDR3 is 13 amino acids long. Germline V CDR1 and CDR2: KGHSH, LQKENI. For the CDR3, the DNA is TGTGCCAGCTCACCAGCAGGGGGCGGTGGCTACACCTTC. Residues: CASSPAGGGGYTF.

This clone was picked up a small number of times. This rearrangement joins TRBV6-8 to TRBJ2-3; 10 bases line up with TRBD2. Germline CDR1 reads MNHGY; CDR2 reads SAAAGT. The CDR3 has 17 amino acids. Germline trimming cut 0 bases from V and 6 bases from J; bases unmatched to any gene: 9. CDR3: CASSYSVQRGGRDTQYF. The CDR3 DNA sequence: TGTGCCAGCAGTTACTCTGTACAGCGGGGGGGCAGGGATACGCAGTATTTT.

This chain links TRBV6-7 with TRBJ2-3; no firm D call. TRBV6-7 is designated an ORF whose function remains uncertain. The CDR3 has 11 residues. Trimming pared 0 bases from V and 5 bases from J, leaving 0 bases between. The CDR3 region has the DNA TGTGCCAGCAGTTACTCAGATACGCAGTATTTT. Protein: CASSYSDTQYF.

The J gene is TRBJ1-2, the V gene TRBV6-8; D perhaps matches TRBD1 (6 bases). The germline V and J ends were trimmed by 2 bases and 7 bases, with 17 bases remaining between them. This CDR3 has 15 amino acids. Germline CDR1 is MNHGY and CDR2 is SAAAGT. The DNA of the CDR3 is TGTGCCAGCAGTTACCCCGGGGCGAGGGGGGGTGGCTACACCTTC. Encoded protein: CASSYPGARGGGYTF.

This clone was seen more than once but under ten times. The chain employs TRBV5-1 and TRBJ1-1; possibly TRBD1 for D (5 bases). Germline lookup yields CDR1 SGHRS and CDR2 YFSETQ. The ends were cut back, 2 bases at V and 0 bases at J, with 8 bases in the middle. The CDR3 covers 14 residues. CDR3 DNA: TGCGCCAGCAGCTTATCAGGGATGAACACTGAAGCTTTCTTT. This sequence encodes CASSLSGMNTEAFF.

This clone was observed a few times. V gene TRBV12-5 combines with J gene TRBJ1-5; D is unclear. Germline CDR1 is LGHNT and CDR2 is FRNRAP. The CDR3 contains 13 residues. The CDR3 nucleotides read TGTGCCAGCACGGAATTCATCAATCAGCCCCAGCATTTT. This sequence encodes CASTEFINQPQHF.

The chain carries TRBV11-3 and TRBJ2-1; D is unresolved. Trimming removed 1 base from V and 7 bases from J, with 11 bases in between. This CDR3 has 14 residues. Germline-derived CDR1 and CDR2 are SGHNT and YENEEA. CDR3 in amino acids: CASSLGIGNNEQFF. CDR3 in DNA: TGTGCCAGCAGCTTAGGGATAGGGAATAATGAGCAGTTCTTC.